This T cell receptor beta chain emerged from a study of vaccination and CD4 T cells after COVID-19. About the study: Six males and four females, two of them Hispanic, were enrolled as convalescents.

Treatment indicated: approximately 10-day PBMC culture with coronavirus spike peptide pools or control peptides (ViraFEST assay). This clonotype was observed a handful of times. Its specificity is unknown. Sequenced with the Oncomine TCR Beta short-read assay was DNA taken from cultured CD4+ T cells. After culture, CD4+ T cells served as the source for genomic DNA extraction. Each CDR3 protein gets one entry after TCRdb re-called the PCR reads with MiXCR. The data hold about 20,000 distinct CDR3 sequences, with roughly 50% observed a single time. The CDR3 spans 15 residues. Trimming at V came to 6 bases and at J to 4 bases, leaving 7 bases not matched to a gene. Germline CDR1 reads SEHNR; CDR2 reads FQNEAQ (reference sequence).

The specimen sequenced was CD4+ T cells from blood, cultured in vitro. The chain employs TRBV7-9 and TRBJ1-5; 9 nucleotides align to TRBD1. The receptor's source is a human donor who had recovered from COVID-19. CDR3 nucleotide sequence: TGTGCCAGCAGTTCCGGACAGGGGTGGAATCAGCCCCAGCATTTT. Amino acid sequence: CASSSGQGWNQPQHF.